The entry below gives a single TCR beta chain sequence along with its context. Its cognate antigen is unknown. This entry belongs to a study of siplizumab effects on memory and regulatory T cells. Study conclusions and caveats: Naive or memory phenotype assignment was not possible for roughly 75-97% of proliferating CD4+ or CD8+ clones. Apparently key alloresponse contributors, naive T cells also seemed more diverse than memory cells. Unstimulated subsets contained matches for only a minor fraction of alloreactive clones.

TCR templates numbering about 10^5 were assayed per sample. Using immunoSEQ multiplex PCR, the repertoire was profiled, and TCRdb retains in-frame clones only, with some absent. The sample includes about 70,000 clones, about 87% of them seen just once. The CDR3 totals 16 residues. V lost 4 bases to trimming and J lost 4 bases, with 18 bases between them. Germline V gene sequence: CDR1 SGHRS, CDR2 YFSETQ. Input material: Tregs sorted from blood. The sequence derives from a human donor in good health. The rearrangement joins TRBV5-1 to TRBJ2-1; the D gene is possibly TRBD1 (6 bases). The DNA of the CDR3 is TGCGCCAGCAGCCGCCCCCTAGGGGGAGAGTACAATGAGCAGTTCTTC. Amino acid sequence: CASSRPLGGEYNEQFF.